Listed below are T cell receptor beta chains from one sample, sequenced in a study of blood T cell repertoires in COVID-19. The table came from immunoSEQ multiplex PCR; TCRdb's copy has only in-frame clones and leaves some out. The table has just over 75,000 clones, 84% seen once. The sequenced sample was peripheral blood. These receptors originate from a man between 50 and 59 years old with acute or convalescent COVID-19. Both conserved end residues are part of each CDR3. D genes are given only for firm matches. Clone size is given for some rows only: seen once, a few or many times, or a class if the clone is expanded.

v_call	clone_size	d_call	j_call	cdr3_nt	cdr3_aa
TRBV19	NA	NA	TRBJ1-2	TGTGCCAGTAGTATTAGGGAAGGGGGCTATGGCTACACCTTC	CASSIREGGYGYTF
TRBV19	once	NA	TRBJ1-6	TGTGCCAGTAGTGAGGGCGGCAATTCACCCCTCCACTTT	CASSEGGNSPLHF
TRBV5-6	NA	NA	TRBJ2-3	TGTGCCAGCAGCTTGGACTACTACAGCACAGATACGCAGTATTTT	CASSLDYYSTDTQYF
TRBV7-2	NA	NA	TRBJ2-7	TGTGCCAGCAGCCCCAAAACAGGGAACAACGAGCAGTACTTC	CASSPKTGNNEQYF
TRBV6-5	NA	TRBD2	TRBJ2-7	TGTGCCAGCAGTAGACTAGCGGGGGCCTACGAGCAGTACTTC	CASSRLAGAYEQYF
TRBV2	NA	NA	TRBJ1-4	TGTGCCAGCAGTGATCTTTTCCTTAATGAAAAACTGTTTTTT	CASSDLFLNEKLFF
TRBV4-3	once	NA	TRBJ1-2	TGCGCCAGCAGCCAAGATCGTCCAGATCCCTACTATGGCTACACCTTC	CASSQDRPDPYYGYTF
TRBV7-9	NA	NA	TRBJ2-1	TGTGCCAGCAGCTTGGCGACTAGTCGGGGTAGTGAGCAGTTCTTC	CASSLATSRGSEQFF
TRBV14	NA	TRBD2	TRBJ2-3	TGTGCCAGCAGCCCCCTCGGACTAGCGGGAGAGGGAGATACGCAGTATTTT	CASSPLGLAGEGDTQYF
TRBV5-1	NA	TRBD1	TRBJ2-7	TGCGCCAGCAGCTTGACAGGGGTACCGCTCTCCTACGAGCAGTACTTC	CASSLTGVPLSYEQYF
TRBV19	NA	TRBD1	TRBJ1-5	TGTGCCAGTAGTACAGGGGACAGGGTTGCCAATCAGCCCCAGCATTTT	CASSTGDRVANQPQHF
TRBV7-8	NA	TRBD1	TRBJ1-2	TGTGCCAGCAGCAAAAGGACAGGGGATTATGGCTACACCTTC	CASSKRTGDYGYTF
TRBV6-1	NA	NA	TRBJ1-6	TGTGCCAGCAGTTCGTCGCGCCTTTATAATTCACCCCTCCACTTT	CASSSSRLYNSPLHF
TRBV5-8	few	TRBD2	TRBJ2-7	TGTGCCAGCAGCTTGAGGGCTAGCGGGGTGAGCTCCTACGAGCAGTACTTC	CASSLRASGVSSYEQYF
TRBV6-1	NA	TRBD1	TRBJ1-4	TGTGCCAGCATTGCCGGGACAGCGAATGAAAAACTGTTTTTT	CASIAGTANEKLFF
TRBV7-9	once	TRBD2	TRBJ2-1	TGTGCCAGCAGCCCGGCCAGCGGGAGTAACCCCCCCAATGAGCAGTTCTTC	CASSPASGSNPPNEQFF
TRBV5-1	NA	TRBD1	TRBJ2-5	TGCGCCAGCAGCCCTGGGACAGCGCCTCAAGAGACCCAGTACTTC	CASSPGTAPQETQYF
TRBV2	NA	TRBD1	TRBJ2-7	TGTGCCAGCAAGGTCCCCGGGACAGTCTACGAGCAGTACTTC	CASKVPGTVYEQYF
TRBV6-5	NA	NA	TRBJ1-5	TGTGCCAGCACGGCAGGGAATCGCAATCAGCCCCAGCATTTT	CASTAGNRNQPQHF
TRBV7-9	NA	TRBD2	TRBJ2-7	TGTGCCAGCAGCCCGGGGGGTAGTGGGAGTCCGTACGAGCAGTACTTC	CASSPGGSGSPYEQYF
TRBV7-9	NA	TRBD1	TRBJ1-2	TGTGCCAGCAGCTCAGGGACAGTGGGGGGCTATGGCTACACCTTC	CASSSGTVGGYGYTF
TRBV11-2	once	TRBD2	TRBJ2-3	TGTGCCAGCAGCTTAGGAAAGGGTAGCGGGACCCGCACAGATACGCAGTATTTT	CASSLGKGSGTRTDTQYF
TRBV12-3/TRBV12-4	NA	TRBD2	TRBJ2-1	TGTGCCTTACAGCGGGAGAACTACAATGAGCAGTTCTTC	CALQRENYNEQFF
TRBV5-1	NA	NA	TRBJ2-7	TGCGCCAGCAGCCTTTTTGACAGCTACGAGCAGTACTTC	CASSLFDSYEQYF
TRBV9	NA	NA	TRBJ1-3	TGTGCCAGCAGCTCCGGCTCTCTAGCGACTGGAAACACCATATATTTT	CASSSGSLATGNTIYF
TRBV27	NA	NA	TRBJ2-7	TGTGCCAGCAGTGGAACAGGGCGGTCGTCCTACGAGCAGTACTTC	CASSGTGRSSYEQYF
TRBV28	once	TRBD2	TRBJ2-3	TGTGCCAGCAGTGGCTGGCGGGGGGCAGTAGGTACGCAGTATTTT	CASSGWRGAVGTQYF
TRBV7-9	NA	NA	TRBJ2-1	TGTGCCAGCACCACCGACTTGGACAATGAGCAGTTCTTC	CASTTDLDNEQFF
TRBV7-9	NA	TRBD1	TRBJ1-3	TGTGCCAGCAGCTCGGCCGGGACAGTAGGAAACACCATATATTTT	CASSSAGTVGNTIYF
TRBV6-5	few	TRBD2	TRBJ2-7	TGTGCCAGCAGCCGAGGGGGGGGGACTAGCGCCGAGCAGTACTTC	CASSRGGGTSAEQYF
TRBV7-2	NA	NA	TRBJ2-1	TGTGCCAGCAGCCTCGGACTTAATGAGCAGTTCTTC	CASSLGLNEQFF
TRBV11-3	NA	NA	TRBJ2-1	TGTGCCAGCAGCTTAGGTGGTCGGGGGTCCCCTAGCTCCTACAATGAGCAGTTCTTC	CASSLGGRGSPSSYNEQFF
TRBV30	NA	TRBD1	TRBJ1-2	TGTGCCTGGAGCACTGGGGACAGCCCACCGGACTATGGCTACACCTTC	CAWSTGDSPPDYGYTF
TRBV27	NA	TRBD1	TRBJ2-2	TGTGCCAGTAGCCCCGGGACAGGGGGCGCCAGGAACACCGGGGAGCTGTTTTTT	CASSPGTGGARNTGELFF
TRBV6-5	NA	NA	TRBJ1-1	TGTGCCATACCGGGGGGGCCGGACACTGAAGCTTTCTTT	CAIPGGPDTEAFF
TRBV24-1	NA	TRBD1	TRBJ1-1	TGTGCCACCAGTGACACGGACAGGTCCCGTGGAGCTTTCTTT	CATSDTDRSRGAFF
TRBV9	NA	TRBD1	TRBJ1-1	TGTGCCAGCAGCGTACAGGGGGGCACTGAAGCTTTCTTT	CASSVQGGTEAFF
TRBV11-3	once	NA	TRBJ1-2	TGTGCCAGCAGCTTGCAGGGTAACTATGGCTACACCTTC	CASSLQGNYGYTF
TRBV6-6	NA	NA	TRBJ2-1	TGTGCCAGCAGTATAGTCTCGGCGGGTAATGAGCAGTTCTTC	CASSIVSAGNEQFF
TRBV7-2	few	TRBD1	TRBJ1-4	TGTGCCAGCAGCTCGGGACAGGGTGTTGGAAAACTGTTTTTT	CASSSGQGVGKLFF
TRBV9	once	TRBD1	TRBJ2-1	TGTGCCAGCAGCGGGGACAGGGTCTACAATGAGCAGTTCTTC	CASSGDRVYNEQFF
TRBV15	NA	TRBD1	TRBJ1-4	TGTGCCACCAACGATCCCGGACAGGGGGTTGAAAAACTGTTTTTT	CATNDPGQGVEKLFF
TRBV10-1	NA	TRBD1	TRBJ2-7	TGCGCCAGCAAGCTGACAGGGGTTTCCTACGAGCAGTACTTC	CASKLTGVSYEQYF
TRBV7-3	NA	TRBD1	TRBJ1-1	TGTGCCAGCAGCTCGGGACAGACGAACACTGAAGCTTTCTTT	CASSSGQTNTEAFF
TRBV3-1/TRBV3-2	NA	TRBD1	TRBJ2-7	TGTGCCAGCAGCCAAGGGGGACAGAGCTCCTACGAGCAGTACTTC	CASSQGGQSSYEQYF
TRBV7-2	NA	TRBD2	TRBJ2-2	TGTGCCAGCAGCCAAAGTCGTCCTTCTAGCGGGAGGAACACCGGGGAGCTGTTTTTT	CASSQSRPSSGRNTGELFF
TRBV12-3/TRBV12-4	NA	NA	TRBJ1-1	TGTGCCAGCACCCTCGGGAGAAGAGCTGAAGCTTTCTTT	CASTLGRRAEAFF
TRBV4-2	NA	TRBD2	TRBJ2-1	TGTGCCAGCAGCCAGGATGTGGCGGGGGGGTCTTCGAGTGAGCAGTTCTTC	CASSQDVAGGSSSEQFF
TRBV4-3	NA	NA	TRBJ2-1	TGCGCCAGCAGCCAAGATTTGGGGGGGGCTCACTACAATGAGCAGTTCTTC	CASSQDLGGAHYNEQFF
TRBV7-9	medium-sized	TRBD2	TRBJ2-3	TGTGCCAGCAGTAGCGGGACTTACGGTTCAGATACGCAGTATTTT	CASSSGTYGSDTQYF
TRBV18	NA	TRBD1	TRBJ2-2	TGTGCCAGCTCCCCTGGACAGGGGGGTATCACCGGGGAGCTGTTTTTT	CASSPGQGGITGELFF
TRBV12-3/TRBV12-4	NA	NA	TRBJ1-6	TGTGCCAGCAGACAGACGAACGGTTCACCCCTCCACTTT	CASRQTNGSPLHF
TRBV19	NA	TRBD1	TRBJ1-2	TGTGCCAGTAGTGGGACAGTTTATGGCTACACCTTC	CASSGTVYGYTF
TRBV9	NA	NA	TRBJ2-7	TGTGCCAGCAGCGTAGGAGAACGCGCCTCAAATGGGCAGTACTTC	CASSVGERASNGQYF
TRBV12-3/TRBV12-4	NA	TRBD1	TRBJ1-1	TGTGCCAGCAGTTTAAGACAGGGCGGTGAAGCTTTCTTT	CASSLRQGGEAFF